This T cell receptor beta chain was obtained from a study of blood T cell repertoires in COVID-19 (dated by TCRdb to the early 2020s). A note on the overall study: The collaborator samples originated in the United States, Italy and Spain and spanned the acute and convalescent phases of COVID-19. Nearly every sample came with metadata listing a de-identified subject ID, COVID-19 status, age in years and sex. The samples were drawn from two sources: the first 160 participants of the ongoing ImmuneRACE study, and fewer than 1,500 subjects contributed by 6 global collaborators. The dataset comprised deeply sampled blood TCRbeta repertoires from subjects exposed to, actively infected with, or recovered from COVID-19. The repertoires were released in a freely available public database meant as a resource for research on the immune response to SARS-CoV-2. The material from the prospective study consisted of cDNA or gDNA derived from T cells, B-cell-depleted T cells, or PBMCs. HLA class I and class II types, where available, came from metadata supplied by the sample provider rather than from assay-based typing.

Broader findings and caveats from the paper: Clinical and demographic metadata were provided uncurated, with the amount varying by source and participant.

TCRbeta CDR3 regions were amplified from genomic DNA using the immunoSEQ Assay, a bias-controlled multiplex PCR. As for how the authors treated the data: Nucleated cell counts per sample were estimated from amplification of reference gene primers within the assay. Sequence reads were collapsed and filtered to measure the absolute abundance of every unique TCRbeta CDR3 rearrangement. Productive Simpson clonality was computed per sample as the square root of Simpson's diversity index over productive rearrangements. Here the immuneACCESS table is served through TCRdb, limited to in-frame sequences with V and J called. Missing clones are a known gap in these copies; in checked studies unresolved V genes cover under half, and the rest lacks a known reason. The V and J calls and clone size are taken from that table; D and trimming were inferred from the DNA. The sample contains 300,000 to 500,000 clones, 88% of them found a single time. Around 2.1% of the sample is held by the ten biggest clonotypes.

Enrolling through a virtual design, the prospective study's participants ranged in age from roughly 18 to 95 years and lived across some 23 United States geographic areas. Cohort assignment in the prospective study relied on participant-reported clinical history from a screening survey and a study questionnaire. Mobile phlebotomists in the prospective study collected whole blood, serum and a nasopharyngeal or oropharyngeal swab from every participant. Prospective study participants could optionally give additional blood draws and questionnaires over an approximately two-month period. Before DNA extraction, prospective study blood samples were shipped either frozen or at room temperature. As regards this clone: Its antigen is not yet known. It has no much larger one-base neighbor in the sample; base qualities were not kept.

Sequencing used PBMCs or T cells enriched from blood (not recorded which). The sequence was obtained from a woman aged 40 to 50 with acute COVID-19.

The sequenced DNA: TGTGCCAGCAGTGTGGGTCCCGGGGGAAACCCCTCGGGGACCCAGTACTTC. This gives the protein CASSVGPGGNPSGTQYF. The chain is assembled from TRBV2 and TRBJ2-5; the D region possibly corresponds to TRBD2 (6 bases align). V drops 4 bases and J drops 7 bases, leaving 25 bases in between. The CDR3 starts with the cysteine, ends with the phenylalanine, and has 17 residues. The sequence is cut down to CDR3 DNA, 51 bases in frame from base 1. CDR1 SNHLY and CDR2 FYNNEI were looked up in the germline V gene.